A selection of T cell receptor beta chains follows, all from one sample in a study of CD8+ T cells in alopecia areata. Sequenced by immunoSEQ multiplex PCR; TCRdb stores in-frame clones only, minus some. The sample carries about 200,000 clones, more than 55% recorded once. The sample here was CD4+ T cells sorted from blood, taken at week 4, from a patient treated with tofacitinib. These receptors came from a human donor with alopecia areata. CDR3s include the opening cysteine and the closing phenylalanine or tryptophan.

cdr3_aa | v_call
CASSMSGGSDEQFF | TRBV5-6
CASSESGETQYF | TRBV2
CASSLVAGDSPLHF | TRBV5-1
CASIDETQYF | TRBV23-1
CASSLYGETQYF | TRBV28
CAWSAKAGGITDTQYF | TRBV30
CASRELLGGPTGANVLTF | TRBV5-1
CASSERGGSETQYF | TRBV6-1
CASSYSLWEQYF | TRBV6-6
CASSPPPKGDRDSSYNEQFF | TRBV18
CSAGTTGRGKYGYTF | TRBV29-1
CASSSLKAPRTEAFF | TRBV6-5
CASTTRTSQETQYF | TRBV7-2
CASSRSRGNTEAFF | TRBV6-5
CASSQSKDQETQYF | TRBV23-1
CASSPGTANTGELFF | TRBV5-1
CASSSGPLWETQYF | TRBV7-2
CSVATGTGDQPQHF | TRBV29-1
CASTQGEGLRQPQHF | TRBV2
CAWSVREFNPAQGQPQHF | TRBV30
CASSLDYLGTQYF | TRBV5-6
CASSPGLAVVAQYF | TRBV7-8
CAPAHSRGQYF | TRBV27
CASSRLISPNYGYTF | TRBV11-3
CASSSIAGGSTDTQYF | TRBV5-1
CASISRAGNSPLHF | TRBV28
CASSHRTRFNEQFF | TRBV4-1
CSVTMGRGSTDTQYF | TRBV29-1
CASSVGVGLTKETQYF | TRBV9
CATSKKGKEGETQYF | TRBV15
CASSVGPSGGTDTQYF | TRBV9
CASSSRTTDTEAFF | TRBV5-1
CASSAYPGTNQPQHF | TRBV7-2
CASSSIRGQRSYEQYF | TRBV18
CASSMTGRYEQYF | TRBV27
CSFLEDVGGQTQYF | TRBV29-1
CAWRKGVNTEAFF | TRBV30
CASSLLSSPLHF | TRBV27
CSVGQGPDYGYTF | TRBV29-1
CASSSLMGQETQYF | TRBV7-2
CSGQVVNEQYF | TRBV29-1
CASSEHLVTLSGNTIYF | TRBV2
CASSPFSGDTIYF | TRBV7-9
CASSSGQGRGQPQHF | TRBV6-5
CASSGTGDGYTF | TRBV5-1
CASILPGQGGSGANVLTF | TRBV7-2
CASSTGSRARDRQPQHF | TRBV27
CASSEARGTGYGYTF | TRBV2
CASTGTRRSSYNEQFF | TRBV6-6
CASSLASDPRVYEQYF | TRBV5-1
CASSRQVKGSPLHF | TRBV7-9